This TCR beta chain was identified in a study of memory CD4+ T cells and cytomegalovirus serostatus. Repertoires were generated with immunoSEQ multiplex PCR, while TCRdb's copy carries only in-frame clones and drops some. The sample contains tens of thousands of clones, roughly 80% of which appear only once. Germline V gene lookup returns CDR1 SGHTA and CDR2 FQGNSA. V lost 3 bases and J lost 0; bases outside the gene matches: 8. This CDR3 comprises 17 residues. Single viable CD3+CD4+CD8-CD45RO+ cells were sorted as the memory CD4+ T cells. Positive selection with CD4 microbeads enriched total CD4+ T cells.

Sequences were obtained from memory CD4+ T cells from blood. The origin of this receptor is an adult in good health and CMV-seronegative. The J gene is TRBJ1-3, the V gene TRBV7-2, with 7 bases matching TRBD1. The CDR3 sequence: CASSFRQGGNSGNTIYF. CDR3 in DNA: TGTGCCAGCAGCTTCCGACAGGGAGGGAACTCTGGAAACACCATATATTTT. Drawing the rest from reference TRBV7-2 and TRBJ1-3, the complete variable domain is GAGVSQSPSNKVTEKGKDVELRCDPISGHTALYWYRQSLGQGLEFLIYFQGNSAPDKSGLPSDRFSAERTGGSVSTLTIQRTQQEDSAVYLCASSFRQGGNSGNTIYFGEGSWLTVV.